This T cell receptor beta chain was retrieved from a study of blood T cell repertoires in COVID-19. In the study overall: T cells, B-cell-depleted T cells, or PBMCs provided the cDNA or gDNA that served as material.

Per the germline V gene, CDR1 is SEHNR and CDR2 is FQNEAQ (reference sequence). This CDR3 is 13 amino acids long. Trimming shortened V by 6 bases and J by 5 bases, and 13 bases separated the two germline ends. The table lists this clone with a few counts. Per the study methods: Reference gene primer amplification in the assay estimated nucleated cell counts. Profiled with immunoSEQ multiplex PCR; TCRdb holds only in-frame clones, not every one. The DNA gave D and trimming, while V, J and clone size come from that table. The table has under 45,000 clones, under 80% seen once; the top ten hold about a quarter.

The V gene is TRBV7-9, the J gene TRBJ1-1, with D possibly matching TRBD1 (6 bases). This sequence originates from a man aged 80 or over with acute or convalescent COVID-19. Sequenced material: peripheral blood. The CDR3 region has the DNA TGTGCCAGCAGTAACAGGGAGAGGACTGAAGCTTTCTTT. Its translation is CASSNRERTEAFF.